One and the same sample provided the 6 T cell receptor beta chains below, sequenced in a study of blood T cell repertoires in COVID-19. Data came from immunoSEQ multiplex PCR; TCRdb stores just in-frame clones and leaves some out. The sample has 80,000 or so clones, roughly 80% seen once. Sequences were obtained from peripheral blood. These TCRs come from a woman in her 70s with acute or convalescent COVID-19.

The chain links TRBV4-1 to TRBJ1-5; D uncertain. Germline V gene data show CDR1 as MGHRA and CDR2 as YSYEKL. The V end lost 0 bases, the J end lost 5 bases, and 11 bases lay between the germline ends. The CDR3 length is 15 residues. The CDR3 DNA reads as TGCGCCAGCAGCCAAGACACGCGCTTCCATCAGCCCCAGCATTTT. This sequence encodes CASSQDTRFHQPQHF.

The chain links TRBV14 to TRBJ1-2; 9 nucleotides align to TRBD1. Trimming took 1 base from V and 8 from J; bases not matched to a gene: 11. Germline V gene lookup returns CDR1 SGHDN and CDR2 FVKESK. The CDR3 loop spans 16 amino acids. The CDR3 DNA reads as TGTGCCAGCAGCCAAGGACCTAAGACAGGGGGACACGGCTACACCTTC. Amino acids: CASSQGPKTGGHGYTF.

The chain joins TRBV5-1 to TRBJ2-1, with D maybe TRBD2 (6 bases). The germline V and J ends were trimmed by 0 bases and 7 bases, with 14 bases remaining between them. Germline CDR1 and CDR2: SGHRS and YFSETQ. The CDR3 is 15 amino acids. CDR3 coding DNA: TGCGCCAGCAGCTTGGAGGGGAGGTTGGGGAATGAGCAGTTCTTC. Its translation: CASSLEGRLGNEQFF.

The chain has TRBV6-1 and TRBJ2-1, with unresolved D. CDR1 and CDR2 (germline): MNHNS, SASEGT. The V end lost 0 bases, the J end lost 7 bases, and 7 bases lay between the germline ends. The CDR3 has 13 amino acids. The CDR3 nucleotides read TGTGCCAGCAGTGAAGCGCGGAAGAATGAGCAGTTCTTC. The encoded protein is CASSEARKNEQFF.

The CDR3 DNA sequence: TGTGCCTGGAGTGAGATGAGCAGGGGTCCCCTCCACTTT. Amino acids: CAWSEMSRGPLHF. The chain employs TRBV30 and TRBJ1-6, with TRBD1 as a possible D gene (6 bases). The CDR3 length is 13 residues. V was clipped by 1 base and J by 13 bases, with 14 bases between them. Germline V lookup: CDR1 GTSNPN, CDR2 SVGIG (reference sequence).

V gene TRBV5-5 combines with J gene TRBJ2-1; unclear D gene. This CDR3 is built from 12 residues. Germline V gene sequence: CDR1 SGHKS, CDR2 YYEKEE (reference sequence). Trimming took 4 bases from V and 7 from J, leaving 9 bases between them. In DNA, the CDR3 is TGTGCCAGCAGCCGGTTGTTGAATGAGCAGTTCTTC. This codes for CASSRLLNEQFF. Based on the CDR3 plus reference TRBV5-5 and TRBJ2-1, the full variable domain is DAGVTQSPTHLIKTRGQQVTLRCSPISGHKSVSWYQQVLGQGPQFIFQYYEKEERGRGNFPDRFSARQFPNYSSELNVNALLLGDSALYLCASSRLLNEQFFGPGTRLTVL.